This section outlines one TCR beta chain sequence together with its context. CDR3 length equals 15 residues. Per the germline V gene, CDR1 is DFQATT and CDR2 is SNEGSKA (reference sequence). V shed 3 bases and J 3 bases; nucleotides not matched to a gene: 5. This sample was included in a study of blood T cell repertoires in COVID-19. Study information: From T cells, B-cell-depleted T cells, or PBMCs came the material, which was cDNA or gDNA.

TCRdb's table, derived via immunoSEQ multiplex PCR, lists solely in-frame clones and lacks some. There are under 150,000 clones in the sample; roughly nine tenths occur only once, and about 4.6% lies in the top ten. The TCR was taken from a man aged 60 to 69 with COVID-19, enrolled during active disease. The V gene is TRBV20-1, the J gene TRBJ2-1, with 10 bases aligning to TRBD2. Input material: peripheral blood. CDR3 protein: CSASGRTSGYNEQFF. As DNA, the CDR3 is TGCAGTGCTAGTGGGCGGACTAGCGGCTACAATGAGCAGTTCTTC.